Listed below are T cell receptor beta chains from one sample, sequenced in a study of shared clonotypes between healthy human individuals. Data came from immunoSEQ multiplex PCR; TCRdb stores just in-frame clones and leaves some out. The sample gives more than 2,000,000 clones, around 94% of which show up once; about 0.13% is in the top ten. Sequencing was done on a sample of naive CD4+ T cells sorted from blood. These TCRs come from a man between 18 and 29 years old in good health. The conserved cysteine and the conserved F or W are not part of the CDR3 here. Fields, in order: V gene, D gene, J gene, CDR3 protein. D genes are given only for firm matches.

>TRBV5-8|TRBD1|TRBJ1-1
ASSGDRETEAF
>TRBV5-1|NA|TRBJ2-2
ASSPQGLANTGELF
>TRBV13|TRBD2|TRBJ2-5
ASSPLTSGGPETQY
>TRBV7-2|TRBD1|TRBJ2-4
ASSAQGDIQY
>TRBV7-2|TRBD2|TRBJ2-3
ASSLPGTSVSDTQY
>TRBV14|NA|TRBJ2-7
ASSQGSFSEQY
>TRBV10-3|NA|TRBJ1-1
AITFDSNTEAF
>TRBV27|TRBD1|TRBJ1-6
ASSRRQGESSYNSPLH
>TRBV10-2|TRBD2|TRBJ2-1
ASSEFERGHF
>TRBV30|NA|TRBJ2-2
AWSTQTYTGELF
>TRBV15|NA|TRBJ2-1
ATSRNTGWGRDEQF
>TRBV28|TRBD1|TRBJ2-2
ASSTPGGNTGELF
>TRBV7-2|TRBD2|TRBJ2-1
ASSPLGLASHEQF
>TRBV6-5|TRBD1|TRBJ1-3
ASAARDRGNTIY
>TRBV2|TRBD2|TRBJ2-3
ASSETSGRGSTDTQY
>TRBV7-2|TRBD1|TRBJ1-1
ASRQTGGISEAF
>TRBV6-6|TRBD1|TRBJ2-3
ASSYGTGRTDTQY
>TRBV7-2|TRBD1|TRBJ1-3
ASSDRQGRGNTIY
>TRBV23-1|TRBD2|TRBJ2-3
ASSQFLSGDTDTQY
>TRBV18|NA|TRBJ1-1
ASSPFSTPEAF
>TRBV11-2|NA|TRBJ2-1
ASSPTLIYNEQF
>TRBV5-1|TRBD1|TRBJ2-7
ASSLAPGAGGYEQY
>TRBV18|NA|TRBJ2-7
ASSAIPGRGIISYEQY
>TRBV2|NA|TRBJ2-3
ASGVASLGGDTQY
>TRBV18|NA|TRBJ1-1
ASSPGVEGRLQNTEAF
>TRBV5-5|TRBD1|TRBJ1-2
ASSWGQQASNYGYT
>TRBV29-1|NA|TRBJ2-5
SAGELFTRETQY
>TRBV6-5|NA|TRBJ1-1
ASTNGGSHTEAF
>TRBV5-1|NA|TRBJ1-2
ASSEGLNGYT
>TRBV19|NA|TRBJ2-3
ASRLLASTDTQY
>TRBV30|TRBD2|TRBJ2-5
AWGRGLAGLQETQY
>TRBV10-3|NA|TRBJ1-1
AISGFNPGMNTEAF
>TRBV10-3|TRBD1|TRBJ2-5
AISATGGQETQY
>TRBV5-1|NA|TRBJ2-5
ASSLGGEETQY
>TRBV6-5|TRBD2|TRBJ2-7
ASSTGLAGSYEQY
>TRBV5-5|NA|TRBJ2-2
ASSRTVNTGELF
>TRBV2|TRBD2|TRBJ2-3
ASRPGTTNTDTQY
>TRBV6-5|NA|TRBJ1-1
ASSYRGAMEAF
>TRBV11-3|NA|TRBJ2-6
ASFFERAATPISGANVLT
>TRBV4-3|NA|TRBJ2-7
ASSQWLTYEQY
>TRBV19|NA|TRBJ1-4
ASILTHGTNEKLF
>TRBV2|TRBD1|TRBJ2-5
ASVRDSQETQY
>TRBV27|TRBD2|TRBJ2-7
ASSFSKSGAQSRGEQY
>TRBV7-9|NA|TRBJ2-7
ASSSRAGIYEQY
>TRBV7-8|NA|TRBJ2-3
ASSPNTDTQY
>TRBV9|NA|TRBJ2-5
ASSASGGQETQY
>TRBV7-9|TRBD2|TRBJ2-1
ASSRTSGRVDEQF
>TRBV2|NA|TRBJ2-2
ASSGDIQKNTGELF
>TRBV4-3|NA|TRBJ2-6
ASSPEGDGPGSGANVLT